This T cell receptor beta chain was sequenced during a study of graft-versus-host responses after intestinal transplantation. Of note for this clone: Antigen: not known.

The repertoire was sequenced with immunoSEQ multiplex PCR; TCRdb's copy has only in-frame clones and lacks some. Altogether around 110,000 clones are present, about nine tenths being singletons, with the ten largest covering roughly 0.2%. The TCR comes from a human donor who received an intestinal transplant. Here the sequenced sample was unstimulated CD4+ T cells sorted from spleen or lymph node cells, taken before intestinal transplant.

CDR3 sequence: CASSPGTGGYTGELFF. CDR3 DNA: TGTGCCAGTAGTCCCGGGACAGGGGGCTACACCGGGGAGCTGTTTTTT. The V call is TRBV19, the J call TRBJ2-2, with TRBD1 identical over 12 bases. The V gene's germline CDR1 is LNHDA and CDR2 SQIVND (reference sequence). CDR3 size: 16 residues. V trimming: 5 bases; J trimming: 3 bases; junction bases outside the gene matches: 4.